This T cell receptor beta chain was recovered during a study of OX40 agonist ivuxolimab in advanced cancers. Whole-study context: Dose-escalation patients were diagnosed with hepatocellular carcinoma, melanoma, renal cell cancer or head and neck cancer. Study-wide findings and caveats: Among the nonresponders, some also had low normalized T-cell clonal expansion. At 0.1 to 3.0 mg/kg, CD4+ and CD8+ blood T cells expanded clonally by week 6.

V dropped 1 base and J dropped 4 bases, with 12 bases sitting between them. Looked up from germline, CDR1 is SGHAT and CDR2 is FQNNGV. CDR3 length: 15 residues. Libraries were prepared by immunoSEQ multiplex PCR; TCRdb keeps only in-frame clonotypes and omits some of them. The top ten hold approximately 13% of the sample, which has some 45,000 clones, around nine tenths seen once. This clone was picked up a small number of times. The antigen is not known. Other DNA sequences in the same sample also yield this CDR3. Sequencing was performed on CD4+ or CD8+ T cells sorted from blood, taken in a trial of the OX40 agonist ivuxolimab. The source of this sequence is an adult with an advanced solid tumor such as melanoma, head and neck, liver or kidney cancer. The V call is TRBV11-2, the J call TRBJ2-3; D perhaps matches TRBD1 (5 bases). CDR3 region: CASSLGGRGADTQYF. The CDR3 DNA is TGTGCCAGCAGCTTAGGTGGTAGGGGTGCAGATACGCAGTATTTT. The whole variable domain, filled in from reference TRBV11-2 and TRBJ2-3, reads EAGVAQSPRYKIIEKRQSVAFWCNPISGHATLYWYQQILGQGPKLLIQFQNNGVVDDSQLPKDRFSAERLKGVDSTLKIQPAKLEDSAVYLCASSLGGRGADTQYFGPGTRLTVL.